This T cell receptor beta chain was sequenced in a study of shared clonotypes between healthy human individuals (TCRdb year 2020). About the full investigation: Two women and a few men aged 18 to 49 years were included in the cohort. For each donor, three plates each were used for CD4 naive and CD4 memory, two plates were used for CD8 naive, and one plate was used for CD8 memory. Blood TCR repertoires of roughly 5 healthy adults were deeply sequenced to estimate repertoire size and the extent of clonotype sharing between individuals. Different laboratories and diverse techniques were used to prepare libraries and sequence TCR repertoires, to increase sequencing depth and limit assay-specific biases. Each donor's leukapheresis produced roughly between roughly 0.94 and 9.5 billion PBMCs. General findings and caveats noted by the study authors: Sampling was restricted to blood, and TCR repertoires in tissue are likely to differ from TCR repertoires in blood. Pairwise subsampling indicated that sequencing depth was expected to affect the degree of clonotype sharing among donors. The small number of donors limited the genetic and exposure-history diversity represented. When a handful of donors were compared, the shared fraction of clonotypes was 5% to 6.5% for naive CD4, around 4% for naive CD8, more than 2% for memory CD4, and 0.35% to 0.4% for memory CD8. Larger estimated clonotype richness was generally found for naive subsets than for memory subsets. Incomplete sequencing was indicated by rarefaction of sorted-subset datasets, despite the large sequencing depth. Clonotypes shared by all four sorted-subset donors showed higher generation probabilities than non-shared clonotypes.

CD8 naive samples consisted of CD45RO-negative cells that were positively selected for CCR7, yielding a CD45RA+CCR7+ population without TemRA cells. Donors were healthy HIV-negative adults with no recently reported acute infections or vaccinations. Only Caucasian adults living in Nashville, Tennessee, USA were represented among the donors. Blood was obtained by leukapheresis, after which PBMCs were separated by Ficoll-Histopaque density gradient centrifugation and cryopreserved in liquid nitrogen vapor phase. Purity and quantity of every magnetically sorted T cell population were checked by analytical flow cytometry. Genomic DNA was isolated from every sorted fraction and measured by UV absorbance on a Nanodrop 2000c. The germline V gene (reference sequence) provides CDR1 PRHDT and CDR2 FYEKMQ. V and J are trimmed by 5 bases and 3 bases, and the gene matches miss 5 bases of the junction. The CDR3 contains 16 residues, cysteine and phenylalanine counted. Here the CDR3 DNA is all that survives: 48 bases in frame from base 1.

Points on this clone: It lacks a known antigen. No base quality values were provided; no much bigger clone lies one nucleotide off.

TCR CDR3 regions were amplified from genomic DNA by multiplex PCR using the deep immunoSEQ assay. For each cell subset, the extracted genomic DNA was distributed evenly across all wells of several immunoSEQ 96-well plates, and each plate served as one replicate. For sorted subsets, about 0.2 ug genomic DNA, equal to about 30,000 T cell genomes, was loaded into each replicate PCR. Purified libraries were measured with a Qubit 3.0 fluorometer, size-checked on a Bioanalyzer 2100, and measured again with the KAPA Library Quantification kit. A separate single-read 150-cycle Illumina NextSeq 550 flow cell was used to sequence each immunoSEQ 96-well plate. The original methods were these. The immunoSEQ output contained only junctional sequences without quality scores, so filtering could not match that applied to full-length reads. To assign V/J genes and CDR3, sequences were annotated using PyIR, a Python wrapper for IgBLAST v1.9, with IMGT germline references. Reads were filtered out if the reads had weak V/J assignments (E-value above 1e-6), no CDR3, stop codons, out-of-frame junctions, or ambiguous translated residues. V3J clonotypes were defined as sequences sharing the same inferred V gene, J gene, and CDR3 amino acid sequence. To compute the percentage overlap between repertoires, the number of shared unique clonotypes was divided by the size of the smaller repertoire. Three approaches were used to assess repertoire richness: RTK rarefaction, the Chao1 estimator, and Recon v2.1 estimates of unobserved clonotypes. OLGA was used to compute generation probabilities for all TCRbeta clonotypes that the gDNA method yielded from four donors. Entries here come from immuneACCESS through TCRdb and include only in-frame sequences with V and J called. Some clones fail to appear in such tables; in the studies checked, an unresolved V gene covers under half of the shortfall, and the cause of the remainder is unknown. The DNA gave D and trimming, while V, J and clone size come from that table. Counted in this sample were roughly 850,000 clones; roughly 96% of them appeared once. Of the sample, around 0.25% is held by the ten largest clones.

The TCR was taken from a man aged 25 to 40 in good health. Sequencing was done on a sample of naive CD8+ T cells sorted from blood. In the paper's terms, the cell subset or site label means: CD45RA+CCR7+. The rearranged segments are TRBV13 and TRBJ2-1; the junction holds 12 bases that match TRBD1. The DNA sequence is as follows: TGTGCCAGCAGCGACCGGGACAGGGGGCACTACAATGAGCAGTTCTTC. This codes for CASSDRDRGHYNEQFF. Here the CDR3 is joined to the reference TRBV13 and TRBJ2-1 genes, and the full variable domain is: AAGVIQSPRHLIKEKRETATLKCYPIPRHDTVYWYQQGPGQDPQFLISFYEKMQSDKGSIPDRFSAQQFSDYHSELNMSSLELGDSALYFCASSDRDRGHYNEQFFGPGTRLTVL.